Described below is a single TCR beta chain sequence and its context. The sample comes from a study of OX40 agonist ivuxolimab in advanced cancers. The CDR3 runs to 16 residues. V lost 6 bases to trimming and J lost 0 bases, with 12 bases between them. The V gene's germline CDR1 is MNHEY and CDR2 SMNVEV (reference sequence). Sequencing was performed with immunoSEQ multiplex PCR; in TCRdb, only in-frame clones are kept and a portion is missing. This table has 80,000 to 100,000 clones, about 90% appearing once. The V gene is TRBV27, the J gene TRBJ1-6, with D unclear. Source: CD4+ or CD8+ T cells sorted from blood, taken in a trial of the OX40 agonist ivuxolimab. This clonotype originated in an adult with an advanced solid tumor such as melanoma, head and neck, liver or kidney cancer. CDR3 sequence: CASRVVRSSYNSPLHF. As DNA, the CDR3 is TGTGCCAGCAGGGTTGTCCGAAGCTCCTATAATTCACCCCTCCACTTT.